This is a list of T cell receptor beta chains from one sample in a study of blood T cells in healthy people across ages. TCRdb redid the calling of the 5' RACE reads with MiXCR, one entry per CDR3 protein. Here the sample spans about 830,000 distinct CDR3 sequences, nearly 60% being singletons. The specimen was blood. Source of these receptors: a young man in good health. CDR3s include the opening cysteine and the closing phenylalanine or tryptophan. A D gene is named only where the DNA matches it firmly. Size is stated for part of the rows, as once, few or many counts, or as a class when the clone is expanded.

- | - | 15 | TRBJ2-7 | TRBV7-9 | CASSFGGTRSYEQYF | TGTGCCAGCAGCTTTGGCGGGACAAGGTCCTACGAGCAGTACTTC
TRBD1 | - | 14 | TRBJ2-1 | TRBV7-2 | CASSFDRGNNEQFF | TGTGCCAGCAGCTTCGACAGGGGTAACAATGAGCAGTTCTTC
- | - | 14 | TRBJ2-1 | TRBV11-2 | CASSFAQGSSGQFF | TGTGCCAGCAGCTTCGCGCAGGGTTCGAGTGGGCAGTTCTTC
- | - | 11 | TRBJ2-1 | TRBV10-3 | CASLEVGEQFF | TGTGCCTCCCTGGAGGTGGGTGAGCAGTTCTTC
TRBD2 | - | 13 | TRBJ2-7 | TRBV20-1 | CSARGTSFSEQYF | TGCAGTGCTAGGGGGACTAGTTTTTCCGAGCAGTACTTC
- | - | 16 | TRBJ2-3 | TRBV4-3 | CASSQEYRTSTDTQYF | TGCGCCAGCAGCCAAGAATACAGAACTAGCACAGATACGCAGTATTTT
TRBD2 | - | 16 | TRBJ2-1 | TRBV2 | CASSAWAGGPFNEQFF | TGTGCCAGCAGTGCGTGGGCGGGAGGTCCGTTCAATGAGCAGTTCTTC
TRBD1 | - | 16 | TRBJ2-4 | TRBV27 | CASSPLPGTGENIQYF | TGTGCCAGCAGTCCCCTCCCCGGGACAGGAGAAAACATTCAGTACTTC
TRBD1 | - | 16 | TRBJ2-5 | TRBV13 | CASSMSRTGGGETQYF | TGTGCCAGCAGCATGAGCCGGACAGGGGGTGGAGAGACCCAGTACTTC
- | many | 11 | TRBJ2-5 | TRBV2 | CASSARETQYF | TGTGCCAGCAGCGCCCGAGAGACCCAGTACTTC
- | - | 13 | TRBJ1-1 | TRBV3-1 | CASSKGGNTEAFF | TGTGCCAGCAGCAAAGGGGGGAACACTGAAGCTTTCTTT
- | - | 13 | TRBJ1-2 | TRBV7-9 | CASSWGAVYGYTF | TGTGCCAGCAGCTGGGGGGCGGTCTATGGCTACACCTTC
TRBD2 | once | 17 | TRBJ2-1 | TRBV4-2 | CASSLNPTSGLGNEQFF | TGTGCCAGCAGCCTAAACCCCACTAGCGGGCTAGGTAATGAGCAGTTCTTC
- | - | 16 | TRBJ2-7 | TRBV14 | CASSQLGGDSTYEQYF | TGTGCCAGCAGCCAACTGGGGGGGGACAGTACCTACGAGCAGTACTTC
TRBD1 | - | 16 | TRBJ2-7 | TRBV6-1 | CASSDPPGQGVYEQYF | TGTGCCAGCAGTGACCCACCGGGACAGGGGGTCTACGAGCAGTACTTC
- | - | 13 | TRBJ1-1 | TRBV29-1 | CSAVGGDVPEAFF | TGCAGCGCTGTGGGAGGGGATGTCCCTGAAGCTTTCTTT
- | - | 12 | TRBJ2-3 | TRBV6-6 | CASSYGPDAQYF | TGTGCCAGCAGTTACGGGCCAGATGCGCAGTATTTT
- | few | 11 | TRBJ1-2 | TRBV7-2 | CASSGQYGYTF | TGTGCCAGCAGCGGACAGTATGGCTACACCTTC
- | - | 14 | TRBJ2-3 | TRBV5-1 | CASSWTDPRDTQYF | TGCGCCAGCAGCTGGACAGACCCGCGAGATACGCAGTATTTT
TRBD2 | - | 13 | TRBJ2-7 | TRBV20-1 | CSARDSGGFEQYF | TGCAGTGCTAGAGATAGCGGGGGGTTCGAGCAGTACTTC
- | few | 16 | TRBJ2-3 | TRBV4-3 | CASSNLAASSTDTQYF | TGCGCCAGCAGCAACCTAGCCGCGTCTAGCACAGATACGCAGTATTTT
TRBD2 | few | 15 | TRBJ2-3 | TRBV20-1 | CSATLTSGSWDTQYF | TGCAGTGCTACTTTGACTAGCGGGAGTTGGGATACGCAGTATTTT
- | - | 12 | TRBJ1-2 | TRBV28 | CASSWALYGYTF | TGTGCCAGCAGTTGGGCTTTATATGGCTACACCTTC
- | - | 13 | TRBJ2-1 | TRBV10-3 | CAILPGLRGEQFF | TGTGCCATCTTACCGGGCCTCAGGGGTGAGCAGTTCTTC
- | - | 19 | TRBJ2-6 | TRBV11-2 | CASSLVRRETNSGANVLTF | TGTGCCAGCAGCTTGGTCCGGAGGGAGACTAACTCTGGGGCCAACGTCCTGACTTTC
- | - | 16 | TRBJ2-5 | TRBV11-1 | CASSLGLRQVEETQYF | TGTGCCAGCAGCTTGGGGTTGAGACAGGTGGAGGAGACCCAGTACTTC
TRBD2 | - | 14 | TRBJ2-5 | TRBV7-2 | CASISSGREETQYF | TGTGCCAGCATCAGTAGCGGGAGAGAAGAGACCCAGTACTTC